This T cell receptor (beta chain) was recorded in a study of blood T cell repertoires in COVID-19 (TCRdb year 2020). Concerning the study at large: Collaborator samples came from the United States, Italy and Spain and covered acute and convalescent phases of COVID-19. The material from the prospective study consisted of cDNA or gDNA derived from T cells, B-cell-depleted T cells, or PBMCs. Sample metadata almost always included a de-identified subject ID, COVID-19 status, age in years and sex. Where available, HLA class I and class II types were obtained from metadata supplied by the sample provider rather than from assay-based typing. The repertoires were released in a freely available public database meant as a resource for research on the immune response to SARS-CoV-2. Deeply sampled blood TCRbeta repertoires from subjects exposed to, actively infected with, or recovered from COVID-19 were included in the dataset. The samples were drawn from two sources: the first 160 participants of the ongoing ImmuneRACE study, and fewer than 1,500 subjects contributed by 6 global collaborators.

This clone was seen a handful of times. Its recognized antigen is unknown. One base away there is no much larger clone; base qualities are not given. CDR1 SGHRS and CDR2 YFSETQ were looked up in the germline V gene. V loses 4 bases of germline sequence and J loses 6 bases, and the interval between the two ends is 20 bases. CDR3 length: 15 amino acids, cysteine to phenylalanine. The sequence is cut down to CDR3 DNA, 45 bases in frame from base 1. Each collaborating institution followed its own protocols to collect whole blood in K2EDTA tubes. Collaborator samples were shipped for TCRbeta analysis as frozen whole blood, isolated PBMCs, or DNA extracted from either sample type. TCRbeta CDR3 regions were amplified from genomic DNA by means of the immunoSEQ Assay, a bias-controlled multiplex PCR. In the source study's methods: The number of nucleated cells in each sample was estimated by amplification of reference gene primers within the assay. Sequence reads were collapsed and filtered to measure the absolute abundance of every unique TCRbeta CDR3 rearrangement. For each sample, productive Simpson clonality was calculated by taking the square root of Simpson's diversity index across productive rearrangements. The source is immuneACCESS, and TCRdb retained only in-frame sequences with V and J called. Part of the clones is not carried over; for the studies checked, unresolved V genes explain less than half of this, and the remainder is unexplained. V and J calls and clone size are as listed in that table; D and trimming were resolved from the DNA. This sample has some 100,000 clones in its table, and about three quarters of those were observed once. The ten largest clones add up to about 4.5% of the sample.

Paper-wide results and their limitations: The quantity of clinical and demographic metadata differed by source and by participant and was supplied without curation.

This chain is built from TRBV5-1 and TRBJ2-7; possibly the D gene is TRBD2, per 5 matching bases. The TCR comes from a human donor in a cohort sampled during active or convalescent COVID-19. Sequencing was carried out using peripheral blood. This receptor carries the CDR3 CASSLSRSGSGEQYF. The nucleotide sequence reads as follows: TGCGCCAGCAGCCTCTCGAGATCGGGGAGCGGCGAGCAGTACTTC.